These 3 T cell receptor beta chains were sequenced from one sample in a study of T cell changes during pregnancy in multiple sclerosis. Sequencing used immunoSEQ multiplex PCR; TCRdb keeps in-frame clones, though not all of them. The sample yields tens of thousands of clones, approximately 92% seen once. Specimen: peripheral blood, collected in the third trimester of pregnancy. The receptors come from a female donor in good health, enrolled as a control in a pregnancy study.

The gene calls are TRBV7-9 and TRBJ1-5, with no clear D. The V end lost 5 bases, the J end lost 3 bases, and 5 bases lay between the germline ends. The germline V gene has CDR1 SEHNR and CDR2 FQNEAQ (reference sequence). CDR3 length equals 12 residues. The CDR3 bases are TGTGCCAGCAGCCTAAACAATCAGCCCCAGCATTTT. Amino acid sequence: CASSLNNQPQHF.

This chain uses TRBV28 with TRBJ1-5; no reliable D call. CDR3 length: 13 amino acids. Germline V CDR1 and CDR2: MDHEN, SYDVKM. Deletions cut 5 bases from V and 3 bases from J, with 8 bases between. This CDR3 is CASSTRYNQPQHF. DNA for the CDR3: TGTGCCAGCAGTACGAGGTACAATCAGCCCCAGCATTTT.

This clone showed up just a few times. This chain connects TRBV15 to TRBJ1-2; possibly TRBD1 for D (6 bases). Trimming removed 5 bases from V and 4 bases from J, with 8 bases in between. The CDR3 totals 12 residues. In germline, CDR1 is LNHNV, CDR2 YYDKDF (reference sequence). This CDR3 is CATSQDSYGYTF. CDR3 in DNA: TGTGCCACCAGCCAGGACAGCTATGGCTACACCTTC.